Here is one TCR beta chain with its context. The data stem from a study of lymphopenia after photon versus proton radiotherapy. Clones were sequenced by immunoSEQ multiplex PCR, and TCRdb holds only the in-frame ones, with some missing. The top ten clones hold approximately 7% of a sample with around 30,000 clones, 89% of them seen once. V was pared by 7 bases and J by 0 bases, with 9 bases between. Germline V gene data show CDR1 as SEHNR and CDR2 as FQNEAQ (reference sequence). The CDR3 is 14 amino acids. This receptor was identified in a woman between 65 and 79 years old with pancreatic cancer. Some clones in this sample may be carry-over from other donors' samples. The material was peripheral blood, obtained from a patient treated with proton-based radiotherapy. The gene calls are TRBV7-9 and TRBJ1-4; the D is unclear. CDR3 nucleotides: TGTGCCAGCAACGGATGGGCAACTAATGAAAAACTGTTTTTT. It specifies CASNGWATNEKLFF.